The 21 T cell receptor beta chains given below trace back to one sample, sequenced in a study of blood T cell repertoires in COVID-19. TCRdb's copy holds only in-frame clones and misses some; the assay was immunoSEQ multiplex PCR. Here the sample spans about 220,000 clones, 80% being singletons. The material sequenced was peripheral blood. The origin of the receptors is a human donor in a cohort sampled during active COVID-19.

J is TRBJ2-1 and V is TRBV9; D might be TRBD1 (6 bases). Trimming removed 3 bases at V and 5 bases at J, with 18 bases between. Germline lookup yields CDR1 SGDLS and CDR2 YYNGEE. This CDR3 has 16 residues. The CDR3 region has the DNA TGTGCCAGCAGCGGAACGACAGGTTTGGGGAACAATGAGCAGTTCTTC. Translation gives CASSGTTGLGNNEQFF.

This chain joins TRBV11-2 and TRBJ1-2; tentative D call: TRBD1 (5 bases). The CDR3 covers 18 residues. Trimming shortened V by 4 bases and J by 1 base, and 22 bases separated the two germline ends. CDR1 is SGHAT, CDR2 FQNNGV, per germline. CDR3 in amino acids: CASSSLLLGALINYGYTF. The CDR3 DNA follows: TGTGCCAGCAGCTCCCTACTCCTAGGGGCCCTCATTAACTATGGCTACACCTTC.

The chain combines TRBV9 with TRBJ1-5; D is unclear. The length of the CDR3 is 14 residues. Germline V gives CDR1 SGDLS, CDR2 YYNGEE. Trimming removed 0 bases from V and 0 bases from J, with 4 bases in between. CDR3 coding DNA: TGTGCCAGCAGCGTAGGGCCTAGCAATCAGCCCCAGCATTTT. Translation: CASSVGPSNQPQHF.

This sequence joins TRBV30 and TRBJ2-3, with D tentatively TRBD2 (6 bases). CDR3 length: 12 amino acids. Germline CDR1 reads GTSNPN; CDR2 reads SVGIG (reference sequence). V shed 5 bases and J shed 4 bases, with 10 bases lying between them. CDR3 nucleotides: TGTGCCTGGGGAGGGGCCCCAGATACGCAGTATTTT. It yields the protein CAWGGAPDTQYF.

CDR3 region: CASSFAGINQPQHF. The CDR3 coding sequence is TGTGCCAGCAGTTTTGCAGGGATCAATCAGCCCCAGCATTTT. The chain uses TRBV27 and TRBJ1-5; D possibly corresponds to TRBD1 (5 bases). In germline, CDR1 is MNHEY, CDR2 SMNVEV (reference sequence). CDR3 length: 14 amino acids. V gave up 3 bases and J gave up 3 bases, with 9 bases separating them.

This sequence joins TRBV12-3 or TRBV12-4 and TRBJ1-1; 8 bases are a match to TRBD1. V shed 5 bases, J shed 2 bases, and the junction held 1 base outside the gene matches. The CDR3 loop spans 13 amino acids. CDR3 bases: TGTGCCAGCAGTGGACAGGGCAACACTGAAGCTTTCTTT. Amino acids: CASSGQGNTEAFF.

On this clone: The junction differs from germline at one of its ends, possibly a read error. The chain joins TRBV7-7 to TRBJ2-5; a weak D match, TRBD1 (5 bases). The CDR3 loop spans 15 amino acids. Germline V lookup: CDR1 SSHAT, CDR2 FNYEAQ (reference sequence). The CDR3 protein is CASSLAQGHQETQYF. CDR3 bases: TGTGCTAGCAGCTTAGCCCAGGGTCACCAAGAGACCCAGTACTTC.

Points on this clone: A read error may account for a junction end that differs from germline. This CDR3 reads CASSQGLAVGHEQYF. The DNA of the CDR3 is TGTGCTAGCAGCCAGGGACTAGCGGTTGGCCACGAGCAGTACTTC. This chain connects TRBV7-7 to TRBJ2-7, with 11 nucleotides matching TRBD2. Germline lookup yields CDR1 SSHAT and CDR2 FNYEAQ (reference sequence). The CDR3 spans 15 residues.

The chain joins TRBV6-5 to TRBJ1-6, with TRBD1 as a possible D gene (6 bases). The CDR3 runs 13 residues. Germline lookup yields CDR1 MNHEY and CDR2 SVGAGI. V gave up 4 bases and J gave up 9 bases, with 10 bases separating them. CDR3 DNA sequence: TGTGCCAGCAGTTGGGTAGGGGGTTCACCCCTCCACTTT. Its translation: CASSWVGGSPLHF.

This rearrangement joins TRBV7-6 to TRBJ2-1, with 7 bases aligning to TRBD1. The germline V gene has CDR1 SGHVS and CDR2 FNYEAQ. The CDR3 sequence is 17 residues long. After removal of 7 bases from V and 0 bases from J, the junction contained 12 bases not matched to a gene. CDR3 residues: CASTGTATQSSYNEQFF. CDR3 coding DNA: TGTGCCAGCACCGGGACAGCCACTCAAAGCTCCTACAATGAGCAGTTCTTC.

This sequence joins TRBV5-1 and TRBJ2-3, with D unresolved. The CDR3 totals 11 residues. Germline V gene lookup returns CDR1 SGHRS and CDR2 YFSETQ. Trimming shortened V by 2 bases and J by 6 bases, and 4 bases separated the two germline ends. The CDR3 loop reads CASSFGDTQYF. CDR3 coding DNA: TGCGCCAGCAGCTTCGGGGATACGCAGTATTTT.

CDR3 sequence: CASSPLAVNTEAFF. In DNA form, the CDR3 reads TGTGCCAGCTCACCACTGGCGGTGAACACTGAAGCTTTCTTT. This rearrangement joins TRBV18 to TRBJ1-1; D unresolved. CDR3 length: 14 amino acids. Trimming removed 1 base at V and 0 bases at J, with 6 bases between. Germline CDR1 and CDR2: KGHSH and LQKENI.

This chain joins TRBV7-9 and TRBJ2-3, with D possibly being TRBD1 (6 bases). Trimming took 5 bases from V and 2 from J, leaving 20 bases between them. Germline CDR1 reads SEHNR; CDR2 reads FQNEAQ (reference sequence). This CDR3 spans 17 amino acids. The DNA of the CDR3 is TGTGCCAGCAGCCCCCAGGTGGGGGCACGAGTCACAGATACGCAGTATTTT. As protein: CASSPQVGARVTDTQYF.

The chain joins TRBV9 to TRBJ2-2; 7 positions match TRBD1. V gave up 0 bases and J gave up 4 bases; unmatched junction bases: 3. This CDR3 comprises 15 residues. Germline lookup yields CDR1 SGDLS and CDR2 YYNGEE. DNA of the CDR3: TGTGCCAGCAGCGTAGAGGGACAGTTCACCGGGGAGCTGTTTTTT. This sequence encodes CASSVEGQFTGELFF.

This clone has ten or more counts. The chain recombines TRBV7-9 with TRBJ2-1; 11 positions agree with TRBD1. Germline CDR1 is SEHNR and CDR2 is FQNEAQ (reference sequence). Trimming cost V 5 bases and J 7 bases; bases outside gene matches: 7. This CDR3 contains 15 residues. This chain's CDR3 is CASSRGQGDVNEQFF. The CDR3 DNA is TGTGCCAGCAGCCGGGGACAGGGGGACGTTAATGAGCAGTTCTTC.

The V gene is TRBV30, the J gene TRBJ1-6; D call uncertain. The germline V and J ends were trimmed by 2 bases and 2 bases, with 10 bases remaining between them. This CDR3 has 15 residues. Germline CDR1 is GTSNPN and CDR2 is SVGIG (reference sequence). The DNA for the CDR3 is TGTGCCTGGAGTCCCCTTAACACCTATAATTCACCCCTCCACTTT. As protein: CAWSPLNTYNSPLHF.

This sequence joins TRBV4-2 and TRBJ2-7; 10 nucleotides align to TRBD2. CDR3 size: 14 residues. The V segment lost 1 base and the J segment 4 bases; nucleotides outside the gene matches: 1. CDR1 and CDR2 (germline): LGHNA, YNFKEQ. CDR3 DNA sequence: TGTGCCAGCAGCCAAGCGGGACTAGCGTACGAGCAGTACTTC. This codes for CASSQAGLAYEQYF.

This sequence joins TRBV6-5 and TRBJ2-3, with a tentative D call TRBD2 (7 bases). CDR3 length: 15 residues. The V and J ends lost 7 bases and 2 bases respectively, with 16 bases between them. CDR1 and CDR2 from the germline V gene are MNHEY and SVGAGI. This CDR3 reads CASTPPGGLTDTQYF. The CDR3 DNA is TGTGCCAGCACCCCCCCGGGGGGCCTCACAGATACGCAGTATTTT.

At least ten counts were recorded for this clone. This sequence joins TRBV12-3 or TRBV12-4 and TRBJ2-7; D not resolved. The CDR3 has 13 residues. Trimming left V 0 bases short and J 5 bases short, with 8 bases between. This CDR3 reads CASSLATRNEQYF. In DNA form, the CDR3 reads TGTGCCAGCAGTTTAGCCACAAGAAACGAGCAGTACTTC.

The genes are TRBV3-1 (or the pseudogene TRBV3-2) and TRBJ2-3; no reliable D call. V was clipped by 1 base and J by 4 bases, with 9 bases between them. The V gene's germline CDR1 is LGHDT and CDR2 YNNKEL (reference sequence). This CDR3 is 14 amino acids long. CDR3 protein: CASSQAAGSDTQYF. The CDR3 DNA sequence: TGTGCCAGCAGCCAAGCTGCCGGTTCAGATACGCAGTATTTT.

CDR3 bases: TGTGCCAGCAGCCAAGATCGGGGGGAGGAGGAGACCCAGTACTTC. Translation: CASSQDRGEEETQYF. This chain uses TRBV4-2 with TRBJ2-5; 7 bases fit TRBD2. V shed 0 bases, J shed 5 bases, and the junction held 6 bases outside the gene matches. CDR1 and CDR2 from the germline V gene are LGHNA and YNFKEQ. This CDR3 comprises 15 residues.